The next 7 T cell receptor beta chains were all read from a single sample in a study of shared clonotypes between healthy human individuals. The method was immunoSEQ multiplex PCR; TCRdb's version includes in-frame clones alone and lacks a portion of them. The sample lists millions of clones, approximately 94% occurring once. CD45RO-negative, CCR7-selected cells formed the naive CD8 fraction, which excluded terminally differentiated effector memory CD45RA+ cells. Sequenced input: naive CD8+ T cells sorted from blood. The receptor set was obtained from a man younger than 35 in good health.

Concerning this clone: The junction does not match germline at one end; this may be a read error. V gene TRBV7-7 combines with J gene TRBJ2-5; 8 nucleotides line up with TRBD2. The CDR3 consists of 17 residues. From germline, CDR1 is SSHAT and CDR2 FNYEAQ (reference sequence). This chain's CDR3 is CASSPLFATSEQETQYF. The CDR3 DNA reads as TGTGCTAGCAGCCCATTATTTGCGACTAGCGAACAAGAGACCCAGTACTTC.

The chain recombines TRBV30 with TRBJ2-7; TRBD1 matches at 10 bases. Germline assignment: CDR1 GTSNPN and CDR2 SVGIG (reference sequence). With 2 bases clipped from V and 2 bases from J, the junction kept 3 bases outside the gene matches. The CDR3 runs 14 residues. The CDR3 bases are TGTGCCTGGAGTAGACAGGGGGCAGCCTACGAGCAGTACTTC. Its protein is CAWSRQGAAYEQYF.

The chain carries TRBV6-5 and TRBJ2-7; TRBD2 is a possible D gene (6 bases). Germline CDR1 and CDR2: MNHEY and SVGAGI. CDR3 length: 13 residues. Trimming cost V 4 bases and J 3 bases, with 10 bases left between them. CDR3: CASSSGGHYEQYF. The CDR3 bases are TGTGCCAGCAGTTCCGGGGGTCACTACGAGCAGTACTTC.

CDR3 coding DNA: TGTGCCAGCAGCTGGGGACTAGCGGGGGCATACGAGCAGTACTTC. Residues: CASSWGLAGAYEQYF. The genes are TRBV7-9 and TRBJ2-7; 14 bases are shared with TRBD2. The CDR3 has 15 residues. V dropped 4 bases and J dropped 4; count of bases not matched to a gene: 3. Germline CDR1 SEHNR, CDR2 FQNEAQ (reference sequence).

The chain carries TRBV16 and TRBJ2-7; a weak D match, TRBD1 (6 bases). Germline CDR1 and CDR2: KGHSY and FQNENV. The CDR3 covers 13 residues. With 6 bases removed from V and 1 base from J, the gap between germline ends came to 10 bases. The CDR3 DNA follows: TGTGCCAGCAGTCGGACAGATTCCTACGAGCAGTACTTC. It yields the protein CASSRTDSYEQYF. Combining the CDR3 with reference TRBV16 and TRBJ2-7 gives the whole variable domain GEEVAQTPKHLVRGEGQKAKLYCAPIKGHSYVFWYQQVLKNEFKFLISFQNENVFDETGMPKERFSAKCLPNSPCSLEIQATKLEDSAVYFCASSRTDSYEQYFGPGTRLTVT.

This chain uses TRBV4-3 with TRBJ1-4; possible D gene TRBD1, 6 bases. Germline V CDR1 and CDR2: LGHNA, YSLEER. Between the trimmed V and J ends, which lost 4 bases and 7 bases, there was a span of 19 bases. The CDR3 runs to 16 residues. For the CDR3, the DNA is TGCGCCAGCAGCCTTTATCGGGAGACAGGCGGTGAAAAACTGTTTTTT. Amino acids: CASSLYRETGGEKLFF.

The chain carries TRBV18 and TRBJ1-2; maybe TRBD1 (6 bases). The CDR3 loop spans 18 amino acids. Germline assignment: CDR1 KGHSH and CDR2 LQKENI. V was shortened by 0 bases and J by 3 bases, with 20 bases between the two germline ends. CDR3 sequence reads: CASSPPPQQGHRDYGYTF. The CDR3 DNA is TGTGCCAGCTCACCACCTCCTCAGCAGGGCCACAGGGACTATGGCTACACCTTC.